The rows below give T cell receptor beta chains drawn from one sample of a study of cytomegalovirus exposure and HLA in healthy donors. The protocol was immunoSEQ multiplex PCR, while the TCRdb copy is restricted to in-frame clones and leaves out a portion. This table has 150,000 or so clones, almost 85% appearing once. Source material: PBMCs. The receptors shown here come from a woman aged 40 to 55 in good health and CMV-seronegative. The CDR3 runs from the conserved cysteine through the conserved F or W. Each record gives: clone size, V gene, J gene, D gene, CDR3 DNA, CDR3 protein. D genes are given only for firm matches. Some rows have no size entry. The others give once, few or many, or a class for an expanded clone.

size: few
V: TRBV4-3
J: TRBJ2-1
D: NA
DNA: TGCGCCAGCAGCCAAGAGTGGAGGGGATACAATGAGCAGTTCTTC
CDR3: CASSQEWRGYNEQFF

size: NA
V: TRBV5-1
J: TRBJ2-2
D: TRBD2
DNA: TGCGCCAGCAGGGCTAGCGGGACCAACACCGGGGAGCTGTTTTTT
CDR3: CASRASGTNTGELFF

size: NA
V: TRBV19
J: TRBJ2-3
D: NA
DNA: TGTGCCAGTAGTCTACGGGGATGGGTAGCAGATACGCAGTATTTT
CDR3: CASSLRGWVADTQYF

size: NA
V: TRBV6-6
J: TRBJ2-3
D: TRBD2
DNA: TGTGCCAGCAGACCGGGACTAGCGGGCACAGATACGCAGTATTTT
CDR3: CASRPGLAGTDTQYF

size: NA
V: TRBV2
J: TRBJ2-7
D: TRBD2
DNA: TGTGCCAGCAGGGGAGGGACTAGCGGGAGGGCCTCCCACTCCGAGCAGTACTTC
CDR3: CASRGGTSGRASHSEQYF

size: NA
V: TRBV25-1
J: TRBJ2-5
D: TRBD1
DNA: TGTGCCAGCAGTGTCCCGGACAGGGTCCAAGAGACCCAGTACTTC
CDR3: CASSVPDRVQETQYF

size: NA
V: TRBV28
J: TRBJ2-7
D: NA
DNA: TGTGCCAGCAGTTACAGTCTGGGCTCCTACGAGCAGTACTTC
CDR3: CASSYSLGSYEQYF

size: NA
V: TRBV19
J: TRBJ2-7
D: NA
DNA: TGTGCCAGTAGTATTGGTTACCTAGTAGCCTCCTACGAGCAGTACTTC
CDR3: CASSIGYLVASYEQYF

size: NA
V: TRBV7-3
J: TRBJ2-1
D: NA
DNA: TGTGCCAGCAGCAACCCTCTGACTCCGGAAGATTACAATGAGCAGTTCTTC
CDR3: CASSNPLTPEDYNEQFF

size: NA
V: TRBV7-9
J: TRBJ1-1
D: TRBD1
DNA: TGTGCCAGCAGCCGGGACAGAGTTGAAGCTTTCTTT
CDR3: CASSRDRVEAFF

size: NA
V: TRBV19
J: TRBJ1-4
D: NA
DNA: TGTGCCAGTAGTCCCGAGACTAATGAAAAACTGTTTTTT
CDR3: CASSPETNEKLFF

size: NA
V: TRBV12-5
J: TRBJ2-1
D: TRBD1
DNA: TGTGCTAGCCGACCTGGGACAGACGCTAGGAATGAGCAGTTCTTC
CDR3: CASRPGTDARNEQFF

size: NA
V: TRBV5-5
J: TRBJ2-3
D: TRBD2
DNA: TGTGCCAGCAGCTTGGATGGGGTCCTAGCGGGATGGGGAGATACGCAGTATTTT
CDR3: CASSLDGVLAGWGDTQYF

size: NA
V: TRBV27
J: TRBJ2-3
D: TRBD2
DNA: TGTGCCAGCAGTTTAAGGGGTAGCGGGAGTGGGACAGATACGCAGTATTTT
CDR3: CASSLRGSGSGTDTQYF

size: NA
V: TRBV21-1
J: TRBJ2-7
D: NA
DNA: TGTGCCAGCAGCAAAGCGCTCCTAGCGGGAGAGTTCGAGCAGTACTTC
CDR3: CASSKALLAGEFEQYF

size: NA
V: TRBV4-1
J: TRBJ2-3
D: TRBD2
DNA: TGCGCCAGCAGCCAAGGGTTGGCAGGACTAGCGGGCCTAGATACGCAGTATTTT
CDR3: CASSQGLAGLAGLDTQYF

size: NA
V: TRBV10-3
J: TRBJ1-4
D: TRBD1
DNA: TGTGCCATCACCGGGACAGCGGATGAAAAACTGTTTTTT
CDR3: CAITGTADEKLFF

size: NA
V: TRBV9
J: TRBJ2-7
D: TRBD2
DNA: TGTGCCAGCAGCGTAGAAGACGGTCTAGCGGGGTCCTACGAGCAGTACTTC
CDR3: CASSVEDGLAGSYEQYF

size: NA
V: TRBV27
J: TRBJ2-3
D: TRBD2
DNA: TGTGCCAGCACCAAGACCCGGGAGGGGGATACGCAGTATTTT
CDR3: CASTKTREGDTQYF

size: NA
V: TRBV23-1
J: TRBJ2-4
D: NA
DNA: TGCGCCAGCAGTCAACCACAGGGTCGTACAGCCAAAAACATTCAGTACTTC
CDR3: CASSQPQGRTAKNIQYF

size: once
V: TRBV27
J: TRBJ2-7
D: TRBD2
DNA: TGTGCCAGCAGTTTATACCCTAGCGGGAGTCCTTACGAGCAGTACTTC
CDR3: CASSLYPSGSPYEQYF

size: NA
V: TRBV7-2
J: TRBJ1-3
D: NA
DNA: TGTGCCAGCAGCTCAGAATCCCGCTCTGGAAACACCATATATTTT
CDR3: CASSSESRSGNTIYF

size: NA
V: TRBV9
J: TRBJ1-5
D: NA
DNA: TGTGCCAGCAGCGTAGGGAGCGATCAGCCCCAGCATTTT
CDR3: CASSVGSDQPQHF

size: few
V: TRBV7-2
J: TRBJ2-1
D: TRBD1
DNA: TGTGCCAGCAGCTTGTGGGACAGGGGGTCCAATGAGCAGTTCTTC
CDR3: CASSLWDRGSNEQFF

size: NA
V: TRBV28
J: TRBJ2-2
D: NA
DNA: TGTGCCAGCAGTGAGAGGATACCCTCGAACACCGGGGAGCTGTTTTTT
CDR3: CASSERIPSNTGELFF

size: once
V: TRBV29-1
J: TRBJ2-5
D: TRBD2
DNA: TGCAGCGGGGGGGGAGTAGCGGGAGAGACCCAGTACTTC
CDR3: CSGGGVAGETQYF

size: NA
V: TRBV14
J: TRBJ2-7
D: NA
DNA: TGTGCCAGCAGCCAATCTCGGTACGAGCAGTACTTC
CDR3: CASSQSRYEQYF

size: few
V: TRBV18
J: TRBJ1-1
D: TRBD1
DNA: TGTGCCAGCTCAGTCGGGACAGCCCCATTATCCACTGAAGCTTTCTTT
CDR3: CASSVGTAPLSTEAFF

size: NA
V: TRBV5-1
J: TRBJ2-2
D: TRBD2
DNA: TGCGCCAGCAGCTGGACTAGCGACACCGGGGAGCTGTTTTTT
CDR3: CASSWTSDTGELFF

size: NA
V: TRBV7-2
J: TRBJ2-3
D: NA
DNA: TGTGCCAGCAGCCCGCGGGCTGCAGATACGCAGTATTTT
CDR3: CASSPRAADTQYF

size: NA
V: TRBV28
J: TRBJ1-1
D: NA
DNA: TGTGCCAGCAGTTTTTATGTTTCAGGTAGTGAAGCTTTCTTT
CDR3: CASSFYVSGSEAFF

size: NA
V: TRBV10-3
J: TRBJ2-7
D: NA
DNA: TGTGCCATCAGTGATGGAGGGCTGACCCACGAGCAGTACTTC
CDR3: CAISDGGLTHEQYF

size: few
V: TRBV11-2
J: TRBJ2-7
D: TRBD2
DNA: TGTGCCAGCAGGAGACTAGCGGGGGATGGGTACGAGCAGTACTTC
CDR3: CASRRLAGDGYEQYF

size: once
V: TRBV6-6
J: TRBJ2-1
D: TRBD1
DNA: TGTGCCAGCAGTTACGGGACAGGGGTACACAATGAGCAGTTCTTC
CDR3: CASSYGTGVHNEQFF

size: NA
V: TRBV4-1
J: TRBJ2-3
D: TRBD1
DNA: TGCGCCAGCAGCGGGACAGGGAGGACAGATACGCAGTATTTT
CDR3: CASSGTGRTDTQYF

size: NA
V: TRBV10-2
J: TRBJ1-2
D: TRBD1
DNA: TGCGCCAGCCGTCAATCAAATATCGGGACAGTCCACTCTGGCGTGGGTGGCTACACCTTC
CDR3: CASRQSNIGTVHSGVGGYTF

size: NA
V: TRBV6-1
J: TRBJ2-7
D: NA
DNA: TGTGCCAGCTTCGGGACTGGACCCTACGAGCAGTACTTC
CDR3: CASFGTGPYEQYF

size: NA
V: TRBV11-2
J: TRBJ2-7
D: TRBD2
DNA: TGTGCCAGCAGCTTAATGGTGACGGGGGGTATGAACGAGCAGTACTTC
CDR3: CASSLMVTGGMNEQYF

size: NA
V: TRBV30
J: TRBJ1-4
D: TRBD1
DNA: TGTGCCTGGAGCGACAGGGGTAAGGGTGGTGAAAAACTGTTTTTT
CDR3: CAWSDRGKGGEKLFF

size: NA
V: TRBV19
J: TRBJ1-3
D: NA
DNA: TGTGCCAGTAGTATAGATCCTGAGGTGTACTCTGGAAACACCATATATTTT
CDR3: CASSIDPEVYSGNTIYF

size: NA
V: TRBV4-3
J: TRBJ2-7
D: NA
DNA: TGCGCCAGCAGCCAAGGAGTTGGCGAGCAGTACTTC
CDR3: CASSQGVGEQYF

size: few
V: TRBV5-1
J: TRBJ2-2
D: NA
DNA: TGCGCCAGCAGCCGGGTGGGCACCGGGGAGCTGTTTTTT
CDR3: CASSRVGTGELFF

size: NA
V: TRBV5-1
J: TRBJ1-1
D: TRBD1
DNA: TGCGCCAGCAGCATGGACAGGCTGAACACTGAAGCTTTCTTT
CDR3: CASSMDRLNTEAFF

size: NA
V: TRBV5-4
J: TRBJ1-5
D: TRBD1
DNA: TGTGCCAGCGGCCCCAGGGGGAACTATAGCAATCAGCCCCAGCATTTT
CDR3: CASGPRGNYSNQPQHF

size: NA
V: TRBV6-1
J: TRBJ2-4
D: NA
DNA: TGTGCCAGCAGCCTAAGCGGAATAGCCAAAAACATTCAGTACTTC
CDR3: CASSLSGIAKNIQYF

size: NA
V: TRBV11-2
J: TRBJ2-3
D: NA
DNA: TGTGCCAGCAGCTTAGCTCCTAGTAGCACAGATACGCAGTATTTT
CDR3: CASSLAPSSTDTQYF

size: NA
V: TRBV7-2
J: TRBJ2-3
D: TRBD2
DNA: TGTGCCAGCAGCTTCGTAGCGGGATCGAACACAGATACGCAGTATTTT
CDR3: CASSFVAGSNTDTQYF

size: NA
V: TRBV11-2
J: TRBJ2-2
D: TRBD2
DNA: TGTGCCAGCAGCTTAGATCTGAGACTAGCGGGAGGGCCACACACCGGGGAGCTGTTTTTT
CDR3: CASSLDLRLAGGPHTGELFF

size: NA
V: TRBV28
J: TRBJ2-3
D: TRBD1
DNA: TGTGCCAGCAGTAGGCCGGACAGGGCCATCGAAGATACGCAGTATTTT
CDR3: CASSRPDRAIEDTQYF

size: NA
V: TRBV19
J: TRBJ2-5
D: NA
DNA: TGTGCCAGTCGGGGATATCAAGAGACCCAGTACTTC
CDR3: CASRGYQETQYF

size: NA
V: TRBV7-2
J: TRBJ2-5
D: TRBD2
DNA: TGTGCCAGCAGCTTATATGGGACTAGGGGTTCTCGGGAGACCCAGTACTTC
CDR3: CASSLYGTRGSRETQYF

size: once
V: TRBV6-5
J: TRBJ2-6
D: NA
DNA: TGTGCCAGCAGTTACTCGGGGACAGGGGCCAACGTCCTGACTTTC
CDR3: CASSYSGTGANVLTF

size: NA
V: TRBV29-1
J: TRBJ2-3
D: TRBD2
DNA: TGCAGCGTCTCCAGACTAGCGCGCACAGATACGCAGTATTTT
CDR3: CSVSRLARTDTQYF

size: NA
V: TRBV7-9
J: TRBJ1-2
D: TRBD1
DNA: TGTGCCAGCAGCTTGGGACAGCCTAACTATGGCTACACCTTC
CDR3: CASSLGQPNYGYTF